The T cell receptor (beta chain) under discussion was sequenced for a study of cytomegalovirus exposure and HLA in healthy donors. Study results and limitations: The study carried out a later analysis of TCR beta sequences. It associated some 17,000 of them with specific HLA alleles at a false discovery rate of 0.05.

Vbeta (60) and Jbeta (13) primers were used in the PCR. Repertoires were generated with immunoSEQ multiplex PCR, while TCRdb's copy carries only in-frame clones and drops some. Here the sample spans approximately 120,000 clones, about three quarters being singletons. Regarding this clone: Its antigen is still unknown.

Trimming shortened V by 3 bases and J by 9 bases, and 12 bases separated the two germline ends. The CDR3 is 14 residues long. Looked up from germline, CDR1 is LNHDA and CDR2 is SQIVND (reference sequence). Sequencing was carried out using PBMCs. The chain is built from TRBV19 and TRBJ1-6; the D gene is possibly TRBD1 (6 bases). The sequence came from a man in his forties or fifties in good health and CMV-seronegative. CDR3 DNA: TGTGCCAGTAGTATTGGGGGCATCGGTTCACCCCTCCACTTT. Translated, it gives CASSIGGIGSPLHF.